Listed here are 24 T cell receptor beta chains from one sample, sequenced in a study of blood T cell repertoires in COVID-19 (dated by TCRdb to 2018 to 2021). Libraries came from the immunoSEQ multiplex PCR assay. Imported from immuneACCESS, the table was reduced by TCRdb to in-frame sequences with V and J called. These copies leave out some clones; in studies compared against another copy, an unresolved V gene accounts for under half, and the cause of the remainder is not known. Recorded for this sample are about 250,000 clones; approximately 85% of them occurred a single time. 3.5% to 5.5% of the sample goes to the ten largest clones. The sample consisted of PBMCs or T cells enriched from blood (not recorded which). These receptors were obtained from a woman under 40 who had recovered from COVID-19.

The sample holds a few counts of this clone. The chain joins TRBV5-1 to TRBJ2-3; TRBD1 agrees at 11 bases. V lost 3 bases, J lost 3 bases, and 3 bases stayed unmatched. The CDR3 has 15 amino acids. The germline V gene encodes CDR1 SGHRS and CDR2 YFSETQ. The CDR3 here is CASSWTGGGTDTQYF. CDR3 nucleotide sequence: TGCGCCAGCAGCTGGACAGGGGGCGGGACAGATACGCAGTATTTT.

The chain uses TRBV7-8 and TRBJ1-2; a weak D match, TRBD1 (5 bases). The CDR3 runs to 13 residues. Between the trimmed V and J ends, which lost 5 bases and 4 bases, there was a span of 11 bases. Germline V gene lookup returns CDR1 SGHVS and CDR2 FQNEAQ. The CDR3, as DNA: TGTGCCAGCAGCGACCCAAGGGGCTATGGCTACACCTTC. This encodes CASSDPRGYGYTF.

The chain couples TRBV5-1 to TRBJ2-3; 10 bases map to TRBD2. The CDR3 covers 15 residues. V was pared by 5 bases and J by 6 bases, with 9 bases of the junction left unmatched. Germline values: CDR1 SGHRS, CDR2 YFSETQ. The CDR3 bases are TGCGCCAGCAGACTAAGCGGGGGGGCCTTGGATACGCAGTATTTT. Translated, it gives CASRLSGGALDTQYF.

The gene calls are TRBV10-1 and TRBJ2-7; TRBD1 agrees at 8 bases. Germline V lookup: CDR1 WNHNN, CDR2 SYGVQD (reference sequence). Trimming cost V 0 bases and J 5 bases; bases outside gene matches: 6. The length of the CDR3 is 15 residues. The CDR3 loop reads CASSESVDRADEQYF. The DNA for the CDR3 is TGCGCCAGCAGTGAGTCGGTGGACAGGGCCGACGAGCAGTACTTC.

V is TRBV13 and J is TRBJ2-3; D might be TRBD2 (6 bases). Trimming removed 4 bases at V and 5 bases at J, with 16 bases between. Germline V gene sequence: CDR1 PRHDT, CDR2 FYEKMQ (reference sequence). CDR3 length: 15 residues. This chain's CDR3 is CASSSPGGPGDTQYF. The DNA of the CDR3 is TGTGCCAGCAGCTCACCCGGAGGGCCCGGAGATACGCAGTATTTT.

In the case of this clone: The sample has other DNA sequences that encode this CDR3 too. The chain joins TRBV2 to TRBJ2-3, with TRBD2 identical over 8 bases. Losses at the gene ends were 2 bases for V and 1 base for J; bases not matched to a gene: 5. Germline loops: CDR1 SNHLY, CDR2 FYNNEI. The CDR3 has 16 residues. CDR3 DNA sequence: TGTGCCAGCAGTGAAAGGGCTAGCGGGCGCACAGATACGCAGTATTTT. Translating gives CASSERASGRTDTQYF.

This clone has only one observation. The chain is built from TRBV2 and TRBJ1-6; TRBD1 aligns across 8 bases. Per the germline V gene, CDR1 is SNHLY and CDR2 is FYNNEI. CDR3 size: 15 residues. After removal of 7 bases from V and 9 bases from J, the junction contained 11 bases not matched to a gene. CDR3 region: CASTEGAGGSSPLHF. DNA of the CDR3: TGTGCCAGCACCGAAGGGGCAGGGGGCAGTTCACCCCTCCACTTT.

J is TRBJ1-3 and V is TRBV19; the D is unclear. This CDR3 is 19 amino acids long. Germline V gene lookup returns CDR1 LNHDA and CDR2 SQIVND (reference sequence). Trimming stripped 6 bases from V and 0 bases from J, with 24 bases between. The CDR3 reads CASRRGGVAPRSSGNTIYF. The CDR3, as DNA: TGTGCCAGTAGAAGAGGCGGGGTGGCCCCCCGGAGCTCTGGAAACACCATATATTTT.

This chain links TRBV4-1 with TRBJ2-5; D remains ambiguous. Between the trimmed V and J ends, which lost 1 base and 1 base, there was a span of 7 bases. The CDR3 totals 14 residues. Germline CDR1 and CDR2: MGHRA and YSYEKL. CDR3 region: CASSQVDTQETQYF. The CDR3, as DNA: TGCGCCAGCAGCCAAGTAGATACCCAAGAGACCCAGTACTTC.

The chain is built from TRBV6-5 and TRBJ2-1; 8 nucleotides align to TRBD2. CDR3 length equals 14 residues. With 7 bases clipped from V and 4 bases from J, the junction kept 6 bases outside the gene matches. In germline, CDR1 is MNHEY, CDR2 SVGAGI. The CDR3 nucleotides read TGTGCCAGCACTACGCGGGGGGAATACAATGAGCAGTTCTTC. This gives the protein CASTTRGEYNEQFF.

CDR3 residues: CASSRGTETYYGYTF. The CDR3 coding sequence is TGTGCCAGCAGTCGCGGGACAGAGACATACTATGGCTACACCTTC. The rearrangement joins TRBV28 to TRBJ1-2, with 7 bases aligning to TRBD1. The length of the CDR3 is 15 residues. The ends lost 5 bases at V and 3 bases at J; junction bases unmatched: 9. Germline CDR1 MDHEN, CDR2 SYDVKM.

The chain recombines TRBV6-6 with TRBJ1-5; D remains ambiguous. V was pared by 4 bases and J by 4 bases, with 14 bases between. The CDR3 is 15 amino acids. Germline CDR1 is MNHNY and CDR2 is SVGAGI (reference sequence). The DNA of the CDR3 is TGTGCCAGCAGTTCCTTTCAGCAGGTGAATCAGCCCCAGCATTTT. This translates into CASSSFQQVNQPQHF.

The chain has TRBV7-2 and TRBJ1-6; D is perhaps TRBD1 (6 bases). CDR3 length equals 16 residues. Trimming cost V 1 base and J 6 bases, with 13 bases left between them. CDR1 SGHTA and CDR2 FQGNSA come from the germline V gene. The CDR3 DNA reads TGTGCCAGCAGCTTAGACTCTGGGGGCACTAATTCACCCCTCCACTTT. Its translation: CASSLDSGGTNSPLHF.

The V and J genes are TRBV7-2 and TRBJ2-3; a weak D match, TRBD1 (5 bases). Trimming removed 6 bases from V and 1 base from J, with 8 bases in between. Germline V CDR1 and CDR2: SGHTA, FQGNSA. The CDR3 contains 13 residues. CDR3 protein: CASRIGGTDTQYF. The CDR3 nucleotides read TGTGCCAGCAGAATAGGGGGCACAGATACGCAGTATTTT.

V usage is TRBV12-2 and J usage is TRBJ2-2; the table gives TRBD2 as D, unverified against the DNA. TRBV12-2 is listed as a pseudogene. This CDR3 contains 19 residues. Here the CDR3 DNA reads TGTGCAAGTCGCTTAGCCTCGGGACTAGCGGGAGGGACCACCGGGGAGCTGTTTTTT. It translates to CASRLASGLAGGTTGELFF.

The chain employs TRBV5-6 and TRBJ1-1, with D maybe TRBD1 (5 bases). The CDR3 extends over 15 amino acids. Germline lookup yields CDR1 SGHDT and CDR2 YYEEEE. Deletions cut 3 bases from V and 3 bases from J, with 15 bases between. CDR3 amino acids: CASSWLGQPDTEAFF. CDR3 in DNA: TGTGCCAGCAGCTGGCTGGGGCAACCGGACACTGAAGCTTTCTTT.

The chain couples TRBV7-8 to TRBJ2-3; TRBD1 might be the D (6 bases). Per the germline V gene, CDR1 is SGHVS and CDR2 is FQNEAQ. Trimming shortened V by 5 bases and J by 4 bases, and 10 bases separated the two germline ends. The CDR3 is 13 residues long. Written as DNA, the CDR3 is TGTGCCAGCAGCGCCAGGGGCGCAGATACGCAGTATTTT. Encoded protein: CASSARGADTQYF.

CDR3 residues: CASSRGFRADTQYF. As DNA, the CDR3 is TGTGCCAGCAGCCGCGGGTTCCGGGCGGATACGCAGTATTTT. The chain uses TRBV11-3 and TRBJ2-3, with D tentatively TRBD2 (5 bases). The CDR3 runs to 14 residues. Germline values: CDR1 SGHNT, CDR2 YENEEA. V lost 5 bases to trimming and J lost 6 bases, with 15 bases between them.

V is TRBV10-3 and J is TRBJ2-7; maybe TRBD1 (6 bases). V lost 3 bases and J 1 base, leaving 10 bases between the germline ends. The germline CDR1 and CDR2 sequences are ENHRY and SYGVKD. The CDR3 totals 14 residues. This CDR3 reads CAISDPGQSYEQYF. The CDR3 DNA is TGTGCCATCAGTGACCCCGGACAGTCCTACGAGCAGTACTTC.

The CDR3 spells CAWSTQAVPLHF. In DNA form, the CDR3 reads TGTGCCTGGAGTACCCAAGCGGTTCCCCTCCACTTT. V usage is TRBV30 and J usage is TRBJ1-6, with D uncertain. The V end was cut by 2 bases, the J end by 13 bases, with 12 bases between. CDR1 GTSNPN and CDR2 SVGIG come from the germline V gene (reference sequence). The length of the CDR3 is 12 residues.

The chain has TRBV28 and TRBJ2-5, with D possibly TRBD1 on 5 matching bases. CDR3 length: 14 amino acids. Germline lookup yields CDR1 MDHEN and CDR2 SYDVKM. V was clipped by 3 bases and J by 4 bases, with 12 bases between them. This chain's CDR3 is CASSFRQSLETQYF. The CDR3 bases are TGTGCCAGCAGTTTCCGACAGTCTCTAGAGACCCAGTACTTC.

This clone was seen only once. The chain carries TRBV27 and TRBJ2-2, with TRBD2 matching over 8 bases. The CDR3 extends over 16 amino acids. V lost 1 base to trimming and J lost 2 bases; unmatched junction nucleotides: 3. Germline V gene lookup returns CDR1 MNHEY and CDR2 SMNVEV (reference sequence). The CDR3 DNA is TGTGCCAGCAGTTTATTGGGACTAGTAAACACCGGGGAGCTGTTTTTT. It translates to CASSLLGLVNTGELFF.

The rearrangement links TRBV28 to TRBJ2-1; 9 bases match TRBD1. V dropped 6 bases and J dropped 6; count of bases not matched to a gene: 6. The V gene's germline CDR1 is MDHEN and CDR2 SYDVKM. The CDR3 length is 14 residues. The CDR3: CASRVGQGRNEQFF. CDR3 nucleotide sequence: TGTGCCAGCAGAGTGGGACAGGGCCGCAATGAGCAGTTCTTC.

The chain recombines TRBV7-9 with TRBJ1-3; D might be TRBD1 (6 bases). The CDR3 runs 16 residues. V lost 1 base, J lost 0 bases, and 10 bases lay in between. CDR1 SEHNR and CDR2 FQNEAQ come from the germline V gene (reference sequence). The CDR3 nucleotides read TGTGCCAGCAGCTTAGAAACAGGGAGCTCTGGAAACACCATATATTTT. Translated: CASSLETGSSGNTIYF.